The following is a T cell receptor (beta chain) sequence with its context. The sample belongs to a study of blood T cell repertoires in COVID-19. The CDR3 totals 14 residues. Germline V gives CDR1 MNHEY, CDR2 SVGAGI. The junction had 13 bases not matched to a gene; V was cut back by 7 bases and J by 8 bases. Assay: immunoSEQ multiplex PCR; the TCRdb copy retains only in-frame clones and omits some. Among about 35,000 clones listed, 83% were seen once. Sequencing used peripheral blood. This clonotype originated in a man in his fifties or sixties with acute or convalescent COVID-19. V is TRBV6-5 and J is TRBJ1-1; 7 nucleotides match TRBD1. The CDR3 nucleotides are TGTGCCAGCACACAGGGGACCTGGGGCACGGAAGCTTTCTTT. Translating it yields CASTQGTWGTEAFF.